These 9 T cell receptor beta chains originate from one sample sequenced in a study of cytomegalovirus exposure and HLA in healthy donors. Primers included in the PCR were 60 Vbeta and 13 Jbeta primers. Sequencing was performed with immunoSEQ multiplex PCR; in TCRdb, only in-frame clones are kept and a portion is missing. The repertoire holds about 170,000 clones, with approximately 85% as singletons. The sample was PBMCs. The receptors here all came from a man younger than 45 in good health and CMV-seropositive.

The chain has TRBV29-1 and TRBJ2-7; 10 positions agree with TRBD1. Germline V CDR1 and CDR2: SQVTM, ANQGSEA. J was trimmed by 0 bases and V by 1 base; bases with no gene match: 3. CDR3 length equals 15 residues. This CDR3 is CSVEVGTGVSYEQYF. DNA of the CDR3: TGCAGCGTTGAAGTCGGGACAGGGGTCTCCTACGAGCAGTACTTC.

This chain joins TRBV5-4 and TRBJ2-5; 10 bases are a match to TRBD1. V trimming: 4 bases; J trimming: 2 bases; junction bases outside the gene matches: 5. The CDR3 runs to 15 residues. Germline assignment: CDR1 SGHNT and CDR2 YYREEE (reference sequence). DNA of the CDR3: TGTGCCAGCAGCGGACCGGGACAGGGGCAAGAGACCCAGTACTTC. Its protein is CASSGPGQGQETQYF.

The V call is TRBV7-2, the J call TRBJ2-7; D call uncertain. V was pared by 5 bases and J by 2 bases, with 13 bases between. CDR3 length equals 14 residues. CDR1 SGHTA and CDR2 FQGNSA come from the germline V gene. CDR3 amino acids: CASSKGTTPYEQYF. DNA for the CDR3: TGTGCCAGCAGCAAAGGCACTACACCCTACGAGCAGTACTTC. The full variable domain, completed using reference TRBV7-2 and TRBJ2-7, is GAGVSQSPSNKVTEKGKDVELRCDPISGHTALYWYRQSLGQGLEFLIYFQGNSAPDKSGLPSDRFSAERTGGSVSTLTIQRTQQEDSAVYLCASSKGTTPYEQYFGPGTRLTVT.

The V call is TRBV30, the J call TRBJ2-1; D remains unclear. Germline V lookup: CDR1 GTSNPN, CDR2 SVGIG (reference sequence). The CDR3 extends over 13 amino acids. Between the trimmed V and J ends, which lost 1 base and 6 bases, there was a span of 10 bases. DNA of the CDR3: TGTGCCTGGAGTGCCCGAGGCGGCAATGAGCAGTTCTTC. Protein sequence: CAWSARGGNEQFF.

This clone was seen only once. This chain connects TRBV5-4 to TRBJ1-2; D is uncertain. The CDR3 spans 16 residues. Looked up from germline, CDR1 is SGHNT and CDR2 is YYREEE (reference sequence). V lost 1 base and J 3 bases, leaving 16 bases between the germline ends. This CDR3 reads CASSLRSQELDYGYTF. Here the CDR3 DNA reads TGTGCCAGCAGCTTGAGGTCGCAGGAATTGGACTATGGCTACACCTTC.

This chain joins TRBV6-5 and TRBJ2-1, with 9 nucleotides matching TRBD2. The CDR3 runs to 15 residues. CDR1 is MNHEY, CDR2 SVGAGI, per germline. The trim removed 1 base at V and 8 bases at J, leaving 6 bases unmatched. This CDR3 is CASSYFSGSIDEQFF. The CDR3 DNA sequence: TGTGCCAGCAGTTACTTTAGCGGGAGTATAGATGAGCAGTTCTTC.

The rearrangement links TRBV11-3 to TRBJ2-7, with TRBD2 matching 10 bases. After removal of 4 bases from V and 3 bases from J, the junction contained 3 bases not matched to a gene. Germline V CDR1 and CDR2: SGHNT, YENEEA. The CDR3 loop spans 14 amino acids. CDR3 loop: CASSSAGGHYEQYF. The CDR3 region has the DNA TGTGCCAGCAGCTCAGCGGGAGGGCACTACGAGCAGTACTTC.

The gene calls are TRBV9 and TRBJ2-1; no clear D gene. The germline V gene encodes CDR1 SGDLS and CDR2 YYNGEE. The CDR3 totals 16 residues. V gave up 3 bases and J gave up 0 bases, with 13 bases separating them. The CDR3 region is CASSAQVASSYNEQFF. Here the CDR3 DNA reads TGTGCCAGCAGCGCCCAAGTGGCTAGCTCCTACAATGAGCAGTTCTTC.

The chain combines TRBV7-6 with TRBJ1-5; maybe TRBD1 (5 bases). The germline gives CDR1 SGHVS, CDR2 FNYEAQ. The CDR3 sequence is 14 residues long. Trimming stripped 7 bases from V and 7 bases from J, with 17 bases between. DNA for the CDR3: TGTGCCAGCACTAGAGGGAGGGGTGGACAGCCCCAGCATTTT. Translated, it gives CASTRGRGGQPQHF. Full variable domain (missing parts from reference TRBV7-6 and TRBJ1-5): GAGVSQSPRYKVTKRGQDVALRCDPISGHVSLYWYRQALGQGPEFLTYFNYEAQQDKSGLPNDRFSAERPEGSISTLTIQRTEQRDSAMYRCASTRGRGGQPQHFGDGTRLSIL.